These 31 T cell receptor beta chains were all obtained from the same sample, sequenced in a study of blood T cell repertoires in COVID-19. Repertoires were generated with immunoSEQ multiplex PCR, while TCRdb's copy carries only in-frame clones and drops some. The table shows approximately 150,000 clones, with 70% to 80% occurring only once. Source material: peripheral blood. The receptors were sampled from a woman aged 60-70 years with COVID-19, enrolled during active disease.

The chain links TRBV10-3 to TRBJ1-3, with TRBD1 identical over 7 bases. From germline, CDR1 is ENHRY and CDR2 SYGVKD. V lost 11 bases, J lost 4 bases, and 14 bases stayed unmatched. This CDR3 region has 15 residues. CDR3 in amino acids: CASRGDRELGNTIYF. CDR3 bases: TGTGCCTCTAGAGGGGACAGAGAATTAGGAAACACCATATATTTT.

The chain carries TRBV7-5 and TRBJ2-7; TRBD2 was called by the table and not checked on the DNA. TRBV7-5 is a pseudogene segment. CDR3 length: 13 residues. CDR3 in amino acids: CARSPGGLYEQYV. Here the CDR3 DNA reads TGTGCCAGAAGTCCCGGGGGTCTATACGAGCAGTACGTC.

The rearrangement links TRBV6-2 or TRBV6-3 to TRBJ2-7; 8 nucleotides align to TRBD1. This CDR3 is 14 amino acids long. Per the germline V gene, CDR1 is MNHEY and CDR2 is SVGEGT. Trimming cost V 0 bases and J 3 bases; bases outside gene matches: 1. The CDR3 nucleotides are TGTGCCAGCAGTTACTCGGACAGGGACTACGAGCAGTACGTC. It specifies CASSYSDRDYEQYV.

The rearrangement links TRBV19 to TRBJ1-5, with TRBD1 identical over 8 bases. CDR3 length: 15 residues. V was clipped by 3 bases and J by 5 bases; unmatched bases: 6. The germline gives CDR1 LNHDA, CDR2 SQIVND (reference sequence). DNA for the CDR3: TGTGCCAGTAGTATTGGACAGGGTATCGATCAGCCCCAGCATTTT. The encoded protein is CASSIGQGIDQPQHF.

The rearrangement joins TRBV30 to TRBJ2-7; a possible D gene is TRBD2 (6 bases). V lost 2 bases and J lost 9, with 20 bases in between. Germline loops: CDR1 GTSNPN, CDR2 SVGIG (reference sequence). The CDR3 contains 14 residues. CDR3 region: CAWSSGRDRGGQYF. For the CDR3, the DNA is TGTGCCTGGAGTAGTGGCCGGGACCGGGGAGGGCAGTACTTC. Full variable domain (rest looked up from reference TRBV30 and TRBJ2-7): SQTIHQWPATLVQPVGSPLSLECTVEGTSNPNLYWYRQAAGRGLQLLFYSVGIGQISSEVPQNLSASRPQDRQFILSSKKLLLSDSGFYLCAWSSGRDRGGQYFGPGTRLTVT.

The chain has TRBV5-6 and TRBJ2-1, with 9 bases identical to TRBD2. V was clipped by 2 bases and J by 10 bases; unmatched bases: 13. Germline V lookup: CDR1 SGHDT, CDR2 YYEEEE. The CDR3 is made up of 16 amino acids. CDR3 residues: CASSFFTSGLSREQFF. The CDR3 region has the DNA TGTGCCAGCAGCTTTTTTACTAGCGGGCTCTCTCGGGAGCAGTTCTTC.

The V and J genes are TRBV27 and TRBJ2-3; 14 bases fit TRBD2. Germline V gene lookup returns CDR1 MNHEY and CDR2 SMNVEV (reference sequence). The CDR3 extends over 18 amino acids. V dropped 2 bases and J dropped 2; count of bases not matched to a gene: 6. DNA of the CDR3: TGTGCCAGCAGTTTAAGACTAGCGGGAGGGACCCACACAGATACGCAGTATTTT. It translates to CASSLRLAGGTHTDTQYF.

The genes are TRBV28 and TRBJ1-1; D not resolved. CDR1 is MDHEN and CDR2 is SYDVKM in the germline V gene. Deletions cut 5 bases from V and 1 base from J, with 14 bases between. CDR3 size: 15 residues. The CDR3 region is CASSLEVLRNTEAFF. DNA for the CDR3: TGTGCCAGCAGTCTGGAGGTTCTTAGGAACACTGAAGCTTTCTTT.

The chain carries TRBV5-1 and TRBJ1-2, with D possibly TRBD1 on 5 matching bases. The CDR3 sequence is 13 residues long. The V gene's germline CDR1 is SGHRS and CDR2 YFSETQ. V lost 5 bases, J lost 8 bases, and 16 bases lay in between. In DNA, the CDR3 is TGCGCCAGCAGACAGGACCCCTATAACGGCTACACCTTC. Protein sequence: CASRQDPYNGYTF. Complete variable domain (other parts from reference TRBV5-1 and TRBJ1-2): KAGVTQTPRYLIKTRGQQVTLSCSPISGHRSVSWYQQTPGQGLQFLFEYFSETQRNKGNFPGRFSGRQFSNSRSEMNVSTLELGDSALYLCASRQDPYNGYTFGSGTRLTVV.

This clone appeared a few times. The chain combines TRBV6-1 with TRBJ2-7, with TRBD2 as a possible D gene (6 bases). This CDR3 spans 16 amino acids. Trimming removed 0 bases at V and 3 bases at J, with 15 bases between. Germline loops: CDR1 MNHNS, CDR2 SASEGT. CDR3 sequence (DNA): TGTGCCAGCAGTGAAGCTGGGGGGTTGCGGGACTACGAGCAGTACTTC. Translation gives CASSEAGGLRDYEQYF.

J is TRBJ2-7 and V is TRBV21-1; the table's D call, TRBD2, was not checked against the DNA. TRBV21-1 is recorded as a pseudogene. The CDR3 has 16 residues. CDR3 DNA: TGTGCCAGCAGCCTCCGGACTAGCGGGAGCGTCTACGAGCAGTACTTC. Protein product: CASSLRTSGSVYEQYF.

This chain uses TRBV19 with TRBJ1-3, with a weak D call TRBD1 (5 bases). This CDR3 comprises 18 residues. Deletions cut 7 bases from V and 0 bases from J, with 22 bases between. Germline V gene lookup returns CDR1 LNHDA and CDR2 SQIVND (reference sequence). CDR3 sequence reads: CASNSPREGMSSGNTIYF. DNA of the CDR3: TGTGCCAGTAACTCCCCGAGGGAGGGGATGAGCTCTGGAAACACCATATATTTT.

This chain's CDR3 is CASSSAHLAAGYF. CDR3 in DNA: TGTGCCAGCAGTTCCGCTCATCTAGCGGCCGGGTACTTC. V usage is TRBV12-3 or TRBV12-4 and J usage is TRBJ2-4; 7 positions match TRBD2. The CDR3 extends over 13 amino acids. V gave up 4 bases and J gave up 15 bases; unmatched junction bases: 12.

The chain is built from TRBV5-4 and TRBJ2-5; D possibly corresponds to TRBD2 (7 bases). The CDR3 is made up of 15 amino acids. Germline-derived CDR1 and CDR2 are SGHNT and YYREEE (reference sequence). V was pared by 4 bases and J by 5 bases, with 18 bases between. This CDR3 reads CASSGGAGASETQYF. The CDR3 coding sequence is TGTGCCAGCAGCGGGGGGGCAGGGGCTAGCGAGACCCAGTACTTC.

This sequence joins TRBV3-1 (or the pseudogene TRBV3-2) and TRBJ1-4, with 9 bases lining up with TRBD1. The CDR3 has 14 residues. In germline, CDR1 is LGHDT, CDR2 YNNKEL (reference sequence). The J segment lost 7 bases and the V segment lost 4 bases, leaving 4 bases of the junction unmatched. CDR3: CASSPGQGSEKLFF. CDR3 sequence (DNA): TGTGCCAGCAGCCCAGGACAGGGGAGTGAAAAACTGTTTTTT.

The chain has TRBV4-3 and TRBJ2-7, with 11 positions matching TRBD2. The J segment lost 0 bases and the V segment lost 0 bases, leaving 16 bases of the junction unmatched. This CDR3 is built from 21 residues. The germline V gene encodes CDR1 LGHNA and CDR2 YSLEER. In nucleotides, the CDR3 is TGCGCCAGCAGCCAAGATCTTGGGCTAGCGGGAGGTCTGGTCGGCTCCTACGAGCAGTACTTC. It codes for CASSQDLGLAGGLVGSYEQYF.

CDR3 nucleotides: TGTGCCAGCAGCTCCGGAGTTGTAGGCACTGAAGCTTTCTTT. Amino acid sequence: CASSSGVVGTEAFF. The chain links TRBV7-3 to TRBJ1-1; D unclear. The CDR3 sequence is 14 residues long. CDR1 is SGHTA and CDR2 is FQGTGA in the germline V gene. Trimming took off 4 bases at V and 4 bases at J, with 13 bases between the two ends.

This clone was seen just once. J is TRBJ1-1 and V is TRBV5-1; D gene unclear. This CDR3 comprises 13 residues. CDR1 is SGHRS and CDR2 is YFSETQ in the germline V gene. Between the trimmed V and J ends, which lost 3 bases and 4 bases, there was a span of 10 bases. CDR3 nucleotide sequence: TGCGCCAGCAGCTCGGTCCCTGCCACTGAAGCTTTCTTT. Translated, it gives CASSSVPATEAFF.

J is TRBJ1-2 and V is TRBV7-9; 8 bases fit TRBD1. This CDR3 contains 15 residues. The trim removed 5 bases at V and 5 bases at J, leaving 10 bases unmatched. Germline assignment: CDR1 SEHNR and CDR2 FQNEAQ (reference sequence). This chain's CDR3 is CASSARQGSLYGYTF. DNA of the CDR3: TGTGCCAGCAGCGCGAGACAGGGGTCTCTTTATGGCTACACCTTC.

This clone was seen a handful of times. The V gene is TRBV11-3, the J gene TRBJ2-5; 12 positions match TRBD2. J was trimmed by 5 bases and V by 6 bases; bases with no gene match: 7. This CDR3 contains 15 residues. Germline loops: CDR1 SGHNT, CDR2 YENEEA. CDR3 in amino acids: CASSVGLAGMETQYF. The CDR3 DNA reads as TGTGCCAGCAGTGTCGGACTAGCGGGGATGGAGACCCAGTACTTC.

This clone is a singleton in its sample. V usage is TRBV5-1 and J usage is TRBJ1-1; D ambiguous. CDR1 and CDR2 from the germline V gene are SGHRS and YFSETQ. Trimming left V 1 base short and J 1 base short, with 8 bases between. This CDR3 region has 14 residues. CDR3 region: CASSLHRENTEAFF. CDR3 in DNA: TGCGCCAGCAGCTTGCACCGGGAGAACACTGAAGCTTTCTTT.

V is TRBV11-2 and J is TRBJ2-7; D call uncertain. With 2 bases removed from V and 3 bases from J, the gap between germline ends came to 5 bases. This CDR3 spans 12 amino acids. Germline V gene lookup returns CDR1 SGHAT and CDR2 FQNNGV. Written as DNA, the CDR3 is TGTGCCAGCAGCTTACTTATCTACGAGCAGTACTTC. Protein product: CASSLLIYEQYF.

CDR3 sequence reads: CASSIVWGLGQNYEQYV. As DNA, the CDR3 is TGTGCCAGTAGTATAGTTTGGGGCCTGGGACAGAACTACGAGCAGTACGTC. The rearrangement links TRBV19 to TRBJ2-7, with 7 positions matching TRBD1. Germline CDR1 LNHDA, CDR2 SQIVND (reference sequence). J was trimmed by 3 bases and V by 1 base; bases with no gene match: 12. The CDR3 consists of 17 residues.

V is TRBV4-2 and J is TRBJ2-5; tentatively, D is TRBD1 (6 bases). Per germline, CDR1 LGHNA and CDR2 YNFKEQ. V lost 0 bases and J 1 base, leaving 9 bases between the germline ends. CDR3 length equals 15 residues. CDR3 bases: TGTGCCAGCAGCCAAGAGGGGACACCCCAAGAGACCCAGTACTTC. Amino acid sequence: CASSQEGTPQETQYF.

The genes are TRBV27 and TRBJ2-1, with a tentative D call TRBD2 (5 bases). V was shortened by 4 bases and J by 9 bases, with 10 bases between the two germline ends. The CDR3 runs 12 residues. Per the germline V gene, CDR1 is MNHEY and CDR2 is SMNVEV (reference sequence). Here the CDR3 DNA reads TGTGCCAGCAGTTCTTTGGGGAGTGAGCAGTTCTTC. Translation gives CASSSLGSEQFF.

The CDR3 coding sequence is TGTGCCAGCAGCGTTAGGACAGGGAGAAACTATGGCTACACCTTC. Its protein is CASSVRTGRNYGYTF. The chain joins TRBV11-2 to TRBJ1-2; 8 nucleotides match TRBD1. The CDR3 has 15 amino acids. CDR1 and CDR2 from the germline V gene are SGHAT and FQNNGV. Trimming at V came to 5 bases and at J to 2 bases, leaving 7 bases not matched to a gene. Full variable domain (missing parts from reference TRBV11-2 and TRBJ1-2): EAGVAQSPRYKIIEKRQSVAFWCNPISGHATLYWYQQILGQGPKLLIQFQNNGVVDDSQLPKDRFSAERLKGVDSTLKIQPAKLEDSAVYLCASSVRTGRNYGYTFGSGTRLTVV.

V gene TRBV7-2 combines with J gene TRBJ2-1; TRBD2 matches 13 bases. The CDR3 covers 15 residues. Germline V gene data show CDR1 as SGHTA and CDR2 as FQGNSA. V gave up 3 bases and J gave up 7 bases; unmatched junction bases: 3. The CDR3 loop is CASSLTSGGSNEQFF. The CDR3 bases are TGTGCCAGCAGCTTGACTAGCGGGGGGTCAAATGAGCAGTTCTTC.

This chain joins TRBV6-6 and TRBJ2-5; D is ambiguous. Germline V gene sequence: CDR1 MNHNY, CDR2 SVGAGI (reference sequence). The CDR3 length is 14 residues. The germline V and J ends were trimmed by 6 bases and 1 base, with 12 bases remaining between them. The CDR3 is CASRVQKFQETQYF. DNA of the CDR3: TGTGCCAGCAGGGTTCAGAAGTTCCAAGAGACCCAGTACTTC.

DNA of the CDR3: TGTGCCAGCAGCCAAAATACAGGGAACCTAAATAATTCACCCCTCCACTTT. As protein: CASSQNTGNLNNSPLHF. This chain joins TRBV3-1 (or the pseudogene TRBV3-2) and TRBJ1-6, with TRBD1 as a possible D gene (6 bases). The CDR3 sequence is 17 residues long. CDR1 is LGHDT, CDR2 YNNKEL, per germline (reference sequence). V lost 2 bases to trimming and J lost 5 bases, with 16 bases between them.

The CDR3 here is CASRSGTSGRGEQFF. CDR3 in DNA: TGTGCCAGCAGGTCCGGGACTAGCGGGAGGGGTGAGCAGTTCTTC. The chain combines TRBV7-3 with TRBJ2-1; 16 nucleotides agree with TRBD2. The germline V gene encodes CDR1 SGHTA and CDR2 FQGTGA. V lost 6 bases to trimming and J lost 9 bases; unmatched junction nucleotides: 5. The CDR3 extends over 15 amino acids.

The rearrangement links TRBV15 to TRBJ2-5; D is unclear. CDR1 LNHNV and CDR2 YYDKDF come from the germline V gene (reference sequence). V lost 0 bases, J lost 2 bases, and 7 bases lay in between. The CDR3 runs to 14 residues. CDR3 nucleotides: TGTGCCACCAGCAGAGATCTTCAGCAAGAGACCCAGTACTTC. Encoded protein: CATSRDLQQETQYF. Variable domain in full (rest from reference TRBV15 and TRBJ2-5): DAMVIQNPRYQVTQFGKPVTLSCSQTLNHNVMYWYQQKSSQAPKLLFHYYDKDFNNEADTPDNFQSRRPNTSFCFLDIRSPGLGDTAMYLCATSRDLQQETQYFGPGTRLLVL.